The 32 T cell receptor beta chains presented below share a single source sample, sequenced in a study of CD8+CD57+ T cells in acquired aplastic anemia. Profiling that covered TCR beta VDJ and CDR3 relied on genomic DNA as its template. Each CDR3 protein gets one entry after TCRdb re-called the reads with MiXCR. The data show over 100,000 distinct CDR3 sequences, 41% seen once. Specimen: sorted CD4+, CD8+, or CD8+CD57+ T cells (not recorded which) from PBMCs. Receptors originate from a human donor in good health, serving as a control.

V and J are TRBV5-1 and TRBJ1-1; no clear D gene. Germline-derived CDR1 and CDR2 are SGHRS and YFSETQ. Trimming pared 4 bases from V and 6 bases from J, leaving 19 bases between. The CDR3 contains 15 residues. In DNA, the CDR3 is TGCGCCAGCAGCCTCAACAGCCATCGAGGTTCTGAAGCTTTCTTT. Its protein product is CASSLNSHRGSEAFF.

Many counts were recorded for this clonotype. The J gene is TRBJ1-4, the V gene TRBV20-1; D might be TRBD1 (6 bases). Germline assignment: CDR1 DFQATT and CDR2 SNEGSKA (reference sequence). V dropped 1 base and J dropped 6 bases, with 15 bases sitting between them. This CDR3 has 15 amino acids. The CDR3 nucleotides are TGCAGTGCTAGAGGGGTAGGGGGGGGCCATGAAAAACTGTTTTTT. This sequence encodes CSARGVGGGHEKLFF.

The chain joins TRBV12-3 or TRBV12-4 to TRBJ1-2, with 8 bases matching TRBD1. Trimming removed 5 bases from V and 7 bases from J; junction bases left unmatched: 12. The CDR3 has 15 residues. CDR3 in DNA: TGTGCCAGCAGTCTCCGGACAGGGAGCTTCTCTGGCTACACCTTC. Its protein product is CASSLRTGSFSGYTF.

This clonotype was detected ten times or more. The J gene is TRBJ2-2, the V gene TRBV9; TRBD2 is a possible D gene (6 bases). V was cut by 2 bases and J by 3 bases, with 14 bases left in between. This CDR3 contains 16 residues. CDR1 and CDR2 from the germline V gene are SGDLS and YYNGEE. The CDR3 loop is CASSVSSGAHTGELFF. DNA of the CDR3: TGTGCCAGCAGCGTTTCTTCGGGAGCCCACACCGGGGAGCTGTTTTTT.

In this sample, this clonotype turned up many times. J is TRBJ2-1 and V is TRBV7-9; D tentatively reads TRBD1 or TRBD2 (5 bases each). In germline, CDR1 is SEHNR, CDR2 FQNEAQ (reference sequence). The CDR3 length is 16 residues. Trimming shortened V by 1 base and J by 1 base, and 11 bases separated the two germline ends. In DNA, the CDR3 is TGTGCCAGCAGCTTAGAAGGGGAGAGGTCCTACAATGAGCAGTTCTTC. Amino acid sequence: CASSLEGERSYNEQFF. The whole variable domain, filled in from reference TRBV7-9 and TRBJ2-1, reads DTGVSQNPRHKITKRGQNVTFRCDPISEHNRLYWYRQTLGQGPEFLTYFQNEAQLEKSRLLSDRFSAERPKGSFSTLEIQRTEQGDSAMYLCASSLEGERSYNEQFFGPGTRLTVL.

Regarding this clonotype: This may come from a read error, since a much larger clone is one base off. The rearrangement joins TRBV25-1 to TRBJ2-1; no firm D call. Germline-derived CDR1 and CDR2 are MGHDK and SYGVNS. The CDR3 totals 15 residues. CDR3 sequence (DNA): TGCGCCAGCAGACTCAATATTAGCTCCTACAATGAGCAGTTCTTC. Translating gives CASRLNISSYNEQFF.

The CDR3 sequence is CASSPASGGITGNTIYF. Written as DNA, the CDR3 is TGTGCCAGCAGCCCGGCTTCGGGGGGTATAACTGGAAACACCATATATTTT. The rearrangement joins TRBV5-4 to TRBJ1-3, with D maybe TRBD1 (5 bases). V lost 4 bases and J 2 bases, leaving 19 bases between the germline ends. The CDR3 has 17 amino acids. CDR1 is SGHNT, CDR2 YYREEE, per germline (reference sequence).

The sample holds a few counts of this clonotype. The chain is built from TRBV6-1 and TRBJ2-1; TRBD2 might be the D (5 bases). This CDR3 is built from 15 residues. Germline CDR1 and CDR2: MNHNS and SASEGT. The V end was cut by 6 bases, the J end by 4 bases, with 16 bases between. CDR3 nucleotide sequence: TGTGCCAGCAGACTACTAGTAGTGGGGTACAATGAGCAGTTCTTC. Translated, it gives CASRLLVVGYNEQFF.

This clonotype was picked up many times. The rearrangement links TRBV5-1 to TRBJ1-1; D is uncertain. Germline V gene data show CDR1 as SGHRS and CDR2 as YFSETQ. The CDR3 spans 14 residues. With 4 bases removed from V and 1 base from J, the gap between germline ends came to 11 bases. The CDR3 region is CASSPSGPNTEAFF. Here the CDR3 DNA reads TGCGCCAGCAGCCCCTCCGGGCCGAACACTGAAGCTTTCTTT.

As regards this clonotype: A read error is possible here, since a much larger clone lies one base away. The V gene is TRBV13, the J gene TRBJ2-1; tentative D call: TRBD2 (5 bases). The CDR3 consists of 17 residues. V was trimmed by 6 bases and J by 0 bases, leaving 18 bases between them. Germline V lookup: CDR1 PRHDT, CDR2 FYEKMQ (reference sequence). The CDR3 DNA reads as TGTGCCAGCAGGCCCACGGGGTGGGAAAGCTCCTACAATGAGCAGTTCTTC. The encoded protein is CASRPTGWESSYNEQFF. Looking up the rest from reference TRBV13 and TRBJ2-1 gives the full variable domain: AAGVIQSPRHLIKEKRETATLKCYPIPRHDTVYWYQQGPGQDPQFLISFYEKMQSDKGSIPDRFSAQQFSDYHSELNMSSLELGDSALYFCASRPTGWESSYNEQFFGPGTRLTVL.

This clonotype was picked up a small number of times. V gene TRBV3-1 combines with J gene TRBJ1-3, with D possibly being TRBD1 (6 bases). The germline V and J ends were trimmed by 7 bases and 3 bases, with 10 bases remaining between them. The germline gives CDR1 LGHDT, CDR2 YNNKEL (reference sequence). This CDR3 is built from 13 residues. As DNA, the CDR3 is TGTGCCAGCACCGCACAGGGTGGAAACACCATATATTTT. It yields the protein CASTAQGGNTIYF.

This clonotype has ten or more counts. This chain uses TRBV2 with TRBJ2-1; TRBD2 agrees at 10 bases. The germline CDR1 and CDR2 sequences are SNHLY and FYNNEI. Unmatched junction bases numbered 1, after V lost 1 base and J lost 7 bases. The CDR3 contains 14 residues. The CDR3 loop is CASSEGLAGNEQFF. In nucleotides, the CDR3 is TGTGCCAGCAGTGAAGGACTAGCGGGTAATGAGCAGTTCTTC.

This clonotype was found many times. Relative to the germline gene, one junction end is altered; a read error may explain this. The genes are TRBV20-1 and TRBJ1-1; TRBD1 aligns across 8 bases. Germline-derived CDR1 and CDR2 are DFQATT and SNEGSKA (reference sequence). The CDR3 has 17 residues. Written as DNA, the CDR3 is TGCAGTGCTAGAGATCGTCGTTGGCAGGGGGCTTGGACTGAAGCTCTCTTT. Translation: CSARDRRWQGAWTEALF.

At least ten counts were recorded for this clonotype. This chain uses TRBV2 with TRBJ2-3; D call uncertain. This CDR3 has 12 amino acids. Per germline, CDR1 SNHLY and CDR2 FYNNEI. The ends were cut back, 4 bases at V and 8 bases at J, with 10 bases in the middle. The chain's CDR3 is CASSAEVVTQYF. CDR3 nucleotide sequence: TGTGCCAGCAGTGCTGAGGTTGTTACGCAGTATTTT. Full variable domain (missing parts from reference TRBV2 and TRBJ2-3): EPEVTQTPSHQVTQMGQEVILRCVPISNHLYFYWYRQILGQKVEFLVSFYNNEISEKSEIFDDQFSVERPDGSNFTLKIRSTKLEDSAMYFCASSAEVVTQYFGPGTRLTVL.

This clonotype was recorded many times. This chain joins TRBV5-1 and TRBJ2-5, with a tentative D call TRBD2 (5 bases). This CDR3 is 13 amino acids long. Trimming shortened V by 4 bases and J by 2 bases, and 9 bases separated the two germline ends. The V gene's germline CDR1 is SGHRS and CDR2 YFSETQ. In DNA, the CDR3 is TGCGCCAGCAGCAAAAGCGGACAAGAGACCCAGTACTTC. It translates to CASSKSGQETQYF.

This chain links TRBV6-5 with TRBJ2-4, with a weak D call TRBD2 (6 bases). The length of the CDR3 is 14 residues. Between the trimmed V and J ends, which lost 4 bases and 1 base, there was a span of 8 bases. Per germline, CDR1 MNHEY and CDR2 SVGAGI. The DNA of the CDR3 is TGTGCCAGCAGTTTTCGGGGGGCCAAAAACATTCAGTACTTC. This translates into CASSFRGAKNIQYF.

This clonotype has a count of ten or more. The rearrangement joins TRBV11-3 to TRBJ2-7; D unresolved. Trimming removed 5 bases from V and 3 bases from J, with 14 bases in between. The germline V gene encodes CDR1 SGHNT and CDR2 YENEEA. The CDR3 is 14 residues long. Here the CDR3 DNA reads TGTGCCAGCAGCCTCACTCTTGAAGGCTACGAGCAGTACTTC. This encodes CASSLTLEGYEQYF.

For this clonotype: A read error is possible here, since a much larger clone lies one base away. The V and J genes are TRBV5-1 and TRBJ1-6; D gene unclear. The germline V and J ends were trimmed by 1 base and 6 bases, with 14 bases remaining between them. Germline V gene lookup returns CDR1 SGHRS and CDR2 YFSETQ. The CDR3 is 16 residues long. The CDR3 DNA is TGCGCCAGCAGCTTGTCAGGACCGCAGAGTAATTCACCCCTCCACTTT. Encoded protein: CASSLSGPQSNSPLHF.

This clonotype appeared many times. V gene TRBV5-1 combines with J gene TRBJ2-2; weak D call: TRBD1 (7 bases). Germline V lookup: CDR1 SGHRS, CDR2 YFSETQ. There are 17 residues in the CDR3. The V and J ends lost 3 bases and 4 bases respectively, with 19 bases between them. The CDR3 DNA reads as TGCGCCAGCAGCTCGGCAGATGCGGGACAGACCACCGGGGAGCTGTTTTTT. Translated, it gives CASSSADAGQTTGELFF.

V usage is TRBV7-9 and J usage is TRBJ1-2; tentatively, D is TRBD1 (5 bases). The length of the CDR3 is 12 residues. From germline, CDR1 is SEHNR and CDR2 FQNEAQ (reference sequence). Trimming removed 7 bases from V and 7 bases from J, with 13 bases in between. The CDR3 DNA sequence: TGTGCCAGCACCTACGGGGGTTTTGGCTACACCTTC. This codes for CASTYGGFGYTF.

Ten or more counts support this clonotype. J is TRBJ1-6 and V is TRBV12-3 or TRBV12-4; D remains ambiguous. Between the trimmed V and J ends, which lost 1 base and 7 bases, there was a span of 11 bases. The CDR3 length is 15 residues. The CDR3 loop reads CASSLGPRSNSPLHF. The CDR3 coding sequence is TGTGCCAGCAGTTTAGGGCCAAGATCAAATTCACCCCTCCACTTT.

V gene TRBV5-1 combines with J gene TRBJ2-5; 10 nucleotides agree with TRBD1. CDR1 is SGHRS and CDR2 is YFSETQ in the germline V gene. The CDR3 length is 15 residues. V shed 4 bases, J shed 4 bases, and the junction held 7 bases outside the gene matches. CDR3 sequence reads: CASSQTGTGVETQYF. CDR3 DNA: TGCGCCAGCAGCCAAACAGGGACAGGGGTAGAGACCCAGTACTTC. Full variable domain (missing parts from reference TRBV5-1 and TRBJ2-5): KAGVTQTPRYLIKTRGQQVTLSCSPISGHRSVSWYQQTPGQGLQFLFEYFSETQRNKGNFPGRFSGRQFSNSRSEMNVSTLELGDSALYLCASSQTGTGVETQYFGPGTRLLVL.

In its sample, this clonotype was seen many times. The chain combines TRBV30 with TRBJ2-7; D perhaps matches TRBD2 (6 bases). The germline CDR1 and CDR2 sequences are GTSNPN and SVGIG (reference sequence). V lost 3 bases and J lost 1, with 13 bases in between. The CDR3 runs to 14 residues. The CDR3 region is CAWRAGSWSYEQYF. The CDR3 bases are TGTGCCTGGAGGGCGGGGAGCTGGTCCTACGAGCAGTACTTC.

In its sample, this clonotype was seen many times. An end of the junction does not agree with germline; a read error may underlie this. The chain carries TRBV2 and TRBJ2-7; possible D gene TRBD2, 6 bases. CDR1 and CDR2 (germline): SNHLY, FYNNEI. The CDR3 runs to 15 residues. CDR3 region: CATSWGEPGTYEQYF. CDR3 DNA sequence: TGTGCCACCAGTTGGGGGGAACCCGGTACCTACGAGCAGTACTTC.

The sample holds a few counts of this clonotype. V gene TRBV2 combines with J gene TRBJ2-1, with D perhaps being TRBD1 or TRBD2 (6 bases each). CDR1 and CDR2 from the germline V gene are SNHLY and FYNNEI. Between the trimmed V and J ends, which lost 5 bases and 7 bases, there was a span of 18 bases. The CDR3 has 15 amino acids. The CDR3: CASSSSDTGRNEQFF. CDR3 sequence (DNA): TGTGCCAGCAGTTCGAGTGATACAGGGAGGAATGAGCAGTTCTTC.

The chain has TRBV12-3 or TRBV12-4 and TRBJ2-6; the D is unclear. The CDR3 is 12 residues long. Trimming pared 3 bases from V and 3 bases from J, leaving 0 bases between. CDR3 region: CASSFGANVLTF. DNA of the CDR3: TGTGCCAGCAGTTTTGGGGCCAACGTCCTGACTTTC.

This clonotype was seen only a few times. This chain joins TRBV20-1 and TRBJ1-4, with TRBD1 as a possible D gene (5 bases). CDR1 DFQATT and CDR2 SNEGSKA come from the germline V gene (reference sequence). V gave up 0 bases and J gave up 4 bases, with 18 bases separating them. This CDR3 comprises 17 residues. The CDR3 is CSARDIQAGTYNEKLFF. The CDR3 region has the DNA TGCAGTGCTAGAGATATCCAGGCCGGGACCTATAATGAAAAACTGTTTTTT.

The V gene is TRBV19, the J gene TRBJ1-1; the D is unclear. The V and J ends lost 6 bases and 5 bases respectively, with 16 bases between them. Germline values: CDR1 LNHDA, CDR2 SQIVND (reference sequence). The CDR3 has 14 amino acids. CDR3 coding DNA: TGTGCCAGTAGACCAACATCTTTGAGGACTGAAGCTTTCTTT. Residues: CASRPTSLRTEAFF.

This clonotype was observed at least ten times. The chain joins TRBV20-1 to TRBJ1-1; D is undetermined. The CDR3 runs to 13 residues. V was clipped by 0 bases and J by 1 base, with 6 bases between them. CDR1 is DFQATT, CDR2 SNEGSKA, per germline (reference sequence). The CDR3 is CSARDSRNTEAFF. The DNA for the CDR3 is TGCAGTGCTAGAGACTCCCGGAACACTGAAGCTTTCTTT.

This sequence joins TRBV7-3 and TRBJ2-2; D unresolved. The CDR3 loop spans 13 amino acids. CDR1 is SGHTA and CDR2 is FQGTGA in the germline V gene. Trimming took off 0 bases at V and 4 bases at J, with 3 bases between the two ends. CDR3 residues: CASSLTVTGELFF. In DNA, the CDR3 is TGTGCCAGCAGCTTAACGGTCACCGGGGAGCTGTTTTTT.

The chain couples TRBV20-1 to TRBJ2-6; D is ambiguous. The CDR3 spans 13 residues. Trimming took 5 bases from V and 0 from J, leaving 5 bases between them. Per the germline V gene, CDR1 is DFQATT and CDR2 is SNEGSKA (reference sequence). CDR3 sequence reads: CSADSSGANVLTF. In nucleotides, the CDR3 is TGCAGTGCTGACTCCTCTGGGGCCAACGTCCTGACTTTC.

The table lists this clonotype with many counts. The rearrangement joins TRBV20-1 to TRBJ1-5, with 7 positions matching TRBD1. Germline values: CDR1 DFQATT, CDR2 SNEGSKA (reference sequence). This CDR3 has 14 amino acids. J was trimmed by 7 bases and V by 0 bases; bases with no gene match: 6. The CDR3 reads CSAREGTARQPQHF. Here the CDR3 DNA reads TGCAGTGCTAGAGAGGGGACAGCAAGGCAGCCCCAGCATTTT.